This T cell receptor (beta chain) appears in the sequencing data of a study of identical twins. In this sample, this clonotype turned up many times. CDR3 length equals 15 residues. V was clipped by 2 bases and J by 3 bases; unmatched bases: 6. CDR1 and CDR2 (germline): DFQATT, SNEGSKA (reference sequence). TCRdb re-called the 5' RACE reads through MiXCR, storing one row per CDR3 protein. The sample has 450,000 or so distinct CDR3 sequences; roughly an eighth are singletons. The sample was also reused in another study, on yellow fever vaccine responses in identical twins.

Material for sequencing was CD4+ T cells sorted from blood. This TCR was recovered from a young woman in good health. This chain links TRBV20-1 with TRBJ2-7; 11 bases are shared with TRBD2. The CDR3 nucleotides are TGCAGTGCTAGAAGCATAGCGGGAGGGCTCTACGAGCAGTACTTC. It yields the protein CSARSIAGGLYEQYF.